This TCR beta chain is drawn from a study of shared clonotypes between healthy human individuals. General study findings and limits: Compared with memory subsets, naive subsets generally had larger estimated richness.

Germline lookup yields CDR1 MNHNS and CDR2 SASEGT. The CDR3 is made up of 14 amino acids. The trim removed 5 bases at V and 2 bases at J, leaving 2 bases unmatched. On this clone itself: Its antigen is undetermined.

Every subset had its genomic DNA shared out evenly among several immunoSEQ plates. Sequenced by immunoSEQ multiplex PCR; TCRdb stores in-frame clones only, minus some. The sample lists about 1 million clones; more than 65% were seen once. This TCR derives from a man younger than 35 in good health. Sequencing input: memory CD4+ T cells sorted from blood. The subset is: CD45RA-negative fraction. The chain is built from TRBV6-1 and TRBJ1-3; 8 positions agree with TRBD1. The CDR3 sequence: CASSQDRAGNTIYF. The DNA of the CDR3 is TGTGCCAGCAGTCAGGACAGGGCTGGAAACACCATATATTTT.